What follows is one T cell receptor (beta chain) and its context. The CDR3 totals 15 residues. Germline CDR1 and CDR2: MNHEY and SVGEGT. The V end was cut by 4 bases, the J end by 7 bases, with 19 bases between. TCRdb re-called the PCR reads with MiXCR. The sample has just under 20,000 clones, under 35% seen once; the top ten hold roughly 6.4%. This specimen comes from a study of metastatic and nonmetastatic thyroid tumors. Thyroid surgery was performed in patients who had received no treatment beforehand. Sample: blood. This chain joins TRBV6-2 or TRBV6-3 and TRBJ1-2; possible D gene TRBD1, 5 bases. The clonotype was recovered from a female donor with papillary thyroid cancer or a benign thyroid nodule (not recorded which). Some clones in this sample may be carry-over from other donors' samples. CDR3 sequence reads: CASSFGPRPTVGYTF. The CDR3 DNA reads as TGTGCCAGCAGTTTCGGCCCCCGACCGACAGTTGGCTACACCTTC.